This record concerns one T cell receptor beta chain sequence. Combining a sample-barcoded 5' primer with a J-beta primer mix, a second PCR ran for about 6 to 12 cycles. From the 5' RACE reads, TCRdb called clonotypes with MiXCR, one entry per CDR3 protein. The table lists around 1.1 million distinct CDR3 sequences, around two fifths of them singletons. The data belong to a study of blood T cells in healthy people across ages. Germline-derived CDR1 and CDR2 are DFQATT and SNEGSKA (reference sequence). The CDR3 is 13 amino acids. Trimming left V 5 bases short and J 8 bases short, with 18 bases between. Sequences were obtained from blood. The source is a man aged 18-30 years in good health. The chain joins TRBV20-1 to TRBJ1-2; D is possibly TRBD1 (5 bases). CDR3 DNA: TGCAGTGCTCCGGGACCCCGTTTGTTAGGCTACACCTTC. Its protein is CSAPGPRLLGYTF.